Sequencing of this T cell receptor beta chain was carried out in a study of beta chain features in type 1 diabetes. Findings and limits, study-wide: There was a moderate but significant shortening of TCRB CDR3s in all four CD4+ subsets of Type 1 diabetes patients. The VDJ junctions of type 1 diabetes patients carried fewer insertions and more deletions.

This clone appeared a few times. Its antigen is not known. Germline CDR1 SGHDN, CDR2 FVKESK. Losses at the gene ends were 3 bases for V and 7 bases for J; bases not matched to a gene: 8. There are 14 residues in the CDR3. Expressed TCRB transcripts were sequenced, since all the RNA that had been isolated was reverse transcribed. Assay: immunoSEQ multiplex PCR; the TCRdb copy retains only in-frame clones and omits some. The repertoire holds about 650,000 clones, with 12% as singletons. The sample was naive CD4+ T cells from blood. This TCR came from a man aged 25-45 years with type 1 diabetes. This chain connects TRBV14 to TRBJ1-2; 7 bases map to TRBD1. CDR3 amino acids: CASSHPGTEGGYTF. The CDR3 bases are TGTGCCAGCAGCCACCCCGGGACAGAAGGTGGCTACACCTTC.